Listed below are T cell receptor beta chains from one sample, sequenced in a study of cytomegalovirus exposure and HLA in healthy donors. Assay used: immunoSEQ multiplex PCR; TCRdb lists only in-frame clones, some missing. The sample consists of about 90,000 clones, 70% to 80% of them appearing once. The specimen sequenced was PBMCs. The receptor set was obtained from a man under 40 in good health and CMV-seronegative. The CDR3 runs from the conserved cysteine through the conserved F or W.

J	length	V	CDR3
TRBJ1-6	15	TRBV7-8	CASSQAGAHNSPLHF
TRBJ2-2	16	TRBV9	CASSFSSKTSAGELFF
TRBJ2-1	15	TRBV14	CASSDLTGVHNEQFF
TRBJ1-2	16	TRBV6-6	CASSYSTEQGYDGYTF
TRBJ2-5	16	TRBV5-6	CASSLRRLAVQETQYF
TRBJ1-1	14	TRBV9	CASSGGQSNTEAFF
TRBJ1-2	14	TRBV7-9	CASSLEVQVYGYTF
TRBJ2-2	15	TRBV9	CASSPAGASTGELFF
TRBJ1-2	15	TRBV7-9	CASSLRGQFFYGYTF
TRBJ2-1	14	TRBV7-2	CASGGTGAYNEQFF
TRBJ1-1	12	TRBV7-2	CASSLSGRGAFF
TRBJ1-1	13	TRBV13	CASSLGGSDEAFF
TRBJ1-2	14	TRBV6-6	CASSSRDRNYGYTF
TRBJ1-5	15	TRBV4-2	CASSVERGTYQPQHF
TRBJ2-5	15	TRBV4-3	CASSPRSGGGGTQYF
TRBJ1-1	14	TRBV18	CASSRGQGSTEAFF
TRBJ2-7	15	TRBV6-5	CASSPRLAGLYEQYF
TRBJ1-6	15	TRBV6-1	CASSETAGRNSPLHF
TRBJ2-6	16	TRBV2	CASSLEPTAGANVLTF
TRBJ1-1	14	TRBV6-1	CASTPGVGNTEAFF
TRBJ1-3	15	TRBV5-1	CASSLLQGSGNTIYF
TRBJ1-2	14	TRBV27	CASSFLPANYGYTF
TRBJ1-5	14	TRBV18	CASSGGTGDQPQHF
TRBJ2-1	15	TRBV29-1	CSANGDLSSYNEQFF
TRBJ1-1	13	TRBV2	CASSFDSSTEAFF
TRBJ2-3	15	TRBV10-3	CAITRGGVSTDTQYF
TRBJ1-1	14	TRBV19	CASSPRQGNTEAFF
TRBJ2-1	17	TRBV7-9	CASSAPGQGVSYNEQFF
TRBJ1-5	13	TRBV2	CASRYRVGQPQHF
TRBJ1-4	15	TRBV7-9	CASSTPGQGHEKLFF
TRBJ2-7	14	TRBV4-3	CASSQDRLIYEQYF
TRBJ2-1	15	TRBV11-2	CASSLRTGIYNEQFF
TRBJ2-1	13	TRBV5-1	CASSSDSYNEQFF
TRBJ1-2	16	TRBV5-4	CASSAGTEIVNYGYTF
TRBJ1-4	14	TRBV5-1	CASSLGGSQEKLFF
TRBJ1-2	11	TRBV28	CASRAGFGYTF
TRBJ2-1	15	TRBV11-3	CASSIDRTPYNEQFF
TRBJ1-6	16	TRBV18	CASSRKPLGDNSPLHF
TRBJ2-1	12	TRBV4-1	CASSPGWNEQFF
TRBJ1-4	15	TRBV7-6	CASSLRTGLNEKLFF
TRBJ1-1	14	TRBV6-1	CASSTPGQGLVAFF
TRBJ2-5	13	TRBV6-1	CASSVAGKETQYF
TRBJ1-3	18	TRBV9	CASSVAHRQARSGNTIYF
TRBJ1-1	14	TRBV19	CASSTGTGYFGAFF
TRBJ2-6	17	TRBV7-3	CASSSRGLEAGANVLTF
TRBJ2-7	15	TRBV18	CASSPQGMRSYEQYF
TRBJ1-5	16	TRBV2	CASSRDRGYSNQPQHF
TRBJ2-1	15	TRBV9	CASSAEFTGTRGQFF
TRBJ2-7	12	TRBV27	CASSSPPGEQYF